The 16 T cell receptor beta chains given below trace back to one sample, sequenced in a study of CD8+ T cells in alopecia areata (dated by TCRdb to between 2017 and 2018). The method behind the library was the immunoSEQ multiplex PCR assay. RNA was extracted from all samples and reverse transcribed into cDNA, which served as template for TCR sequencing. TCRdb carries this immuneACCESS record with in-frame sequences only. Its versions omit some clonotypes, under half of them owing to an unresolved V gene in the studies checked, with the rest unexplained. A total of about 180,000 clones appear in this sample, around 60% of them only once. The ten top clones hold about 14% of the sample. The sample's time point, from its label and the paper: baseline before oral tofacitinib. This material consisted of CD4+ T cells sorted from blood, taken at week 0. The source is a human donor with alopecia areata.

The chain has TRBV5-1 and TRBJ2-1; 7 bases fit TRBD2. J lost 9 bases, V lost 0 bases, and 6 bases had no gene match. This CDR3 region has 14 residues. Germline assignment: CDR1 SGHRS and CDR2 YFSETQ. CDR3 bases: TGCGCCAGCAGCTTGGGACTAGCCGGCAGTGAGCAGTTCTTC. Its protein product is CASSLGLAGSEQFF.

In its sample, this clone was seen a few times. Here the CDR3 reads CASSMTGSQPQHF. Here the CDR3 DNA reads TGTGCCAGCAGCATGACAGGCAGTCAGCCCCAGCATTTT. This chain joins TRBV6-5 and TRBJ1-5; D perhaps matches TRBD1 (6 bases). Germline loops: CDR1 MNHEY, CDR2 SVGAGI. The V end was cut by 6 bases, the J end by 6 bases, with 12 bases between. The CDR3 sequence is 13 residues long.

The chain joins TRBV30 to TRBJ1-5; D is unclear. V was clipped by 0 bases and J by 0 bases, with 6 bases between them. Germline CDR1 reads GTSNPN; CDR2 reads SVGIG (reference sequence). The length of the CDR3 is 14 residues. CDR3 amino acids: CAWSVSLSNQPQHF. The CDR3 DNA is TGTGCCTGGAGTGTGTCACTTAGCAATCAGCCCCAGCATTTT.

The rearrangement joins TRBV5-1 to TRBJ1-1, with D uncertain. Germline loops: CDR1 SGHRS, CDR2 YFSETQ. The CDR3 is 15 residues long. Trimming shortened V by 0 bases and J by 0 bases, and 9 bases separated the two germline ends. This chain's CDR3 is CASSLAGSLNTEAFF. The CDR3 bases are TGCGCCAGCAGCTTGGCGGGAAGTTTGAACACTGAAGCTTTCTTT. Based on the CDR3 plus reference TRBV5-1 and TRBJ1-1, the full variable domain is KAGVTQTPRYLIKTRGQQVTLSCSPISGHRSVSWYQQTPGQGLQFLFEYFSETQRNKGNFPGRFSGRQFSNSRSEMNVSTLELGDSALYLCASSLAGSLNTEAFFGQGTRLTVV.

This clone came up once. The V and J genes are TRBV20-1 and TRBJ1-4, with D maybe TRBD1 (5 bases). Germline CDR1 reads DFQATT; CDR2 reads SNEGSKA (reference sequence). The CDR3 is 11 residues long. V lost 1 base and J lost 8, with 5 bases in between. CDR3 protein: CSARAGEKLFF. The DNA for the CDR3 is TGCAGTGCTAGAGCAGGGGAAAAACTGTTTTTT.

CDR3 bases: TGCGCCAGCAGCCAAGGATCAGGGCCCGAAACCTACGAGCAGTACTTC. Encoded protein: CASSQGSGPETYEQYF. This chain links TRBV4-1 with TRBJ2-7, with a possible D match to TRBD1 (5 bases). V was cut by 1 base and J by 2 bases, with 15 bases left in between. The germline V gene has CDR1 MGHRA and CDR2 YSYEKL. The CDR3 is 16 residues long.

This clone was observed a handful of times. The chain links TRBV5-1 to TRBJ2-3; no definite D call. This CDR3 contains 14 residues. Per germline, CDR1 SGHRS and CDR2 YFSETQ. Trimming left V 0 bases short and J 5 bases short, with 10 bases between. For the CDR3, the DNA is TGCGCCAGCAGCTTGGACCGAGTCAGAGATACGCAGTATTTT. Translating it yields CASSLDRVRDTQYF. Full variable domain (outside the CDR3, taken from reference TRBV5-1 and TRBJ2-3): KAGVTQTPRYLIKTRGQQVTLSCSPISGHRSVSWYQQTPGQGLQFLFEYFSETQRNKGNFPGRFSGRQFSNSRSEMNVSTLELGDSALYLCASSLDRVRDTQYFGPGTRLTVL.

The chain uses TRBV5-1 and TRBJ1-1; D unclear. CDR1 SGHRS and CDR2 YFSETQ come from the germline V gene. V was cut by 4 bases and J by 4 bases, with 17 bases left in between. The CDR3 consists of 15 residues. This CDR3 reads CASSLDTPGSTEAFF. CDR3 coding DNA: TGCGCCAGCAGCCTAGACACCCCCGGAAGCACTGAAGCTTTCTTT.

This rearrangement joins TRBV7-9 to TRBJ2-7; D ambiguous. Germline values: CDR1 SEHNR, CDR2 FQNEAQ (reference sequence). The CDR3 runs 17 residues. V dropped 5 bases and J dropped 0 bases, with 20 bases sitting between them. This CDR3 is CASSPPRIAESSYEQYF. In DNA, the CDR3 is TGTGCCAGCAGCCCACCCCGTATCGCGGAGTCCTCCTACGAGCAGTACTTC.

The chain uses TRBV4-2 and TRBJ2-1; TRBD1 aligns across 10 bases. V was clipped by 1 base and J by 6 bases; unmatched bases: 6. This CDR3 has 16 residues. From germline, CDR1 is LGHNA and CDR2 YNFKEQ. The CDR3 protein is CASSQGTDRGGNEQFF. The CDR3 DNA reads as TGTGCCAGCAGCCAAGGCACGGACAGGGGGGGCAATGAGCAGTTCTTC.

This clone was recorded a few times. CDR3 nucleotide sequence: TGTGCCAGCAGCCCGTACCCGATCGGCGAGCAGTACTTC. It is translated as CASSPYPIGEQYF. The genes are TRBV14 and TRBJ2-7; D gene uncertain. The CDR3 spans 13 residues. V was trimmed by 4 bases and J by 6 bases, leaving 13 bases between them. Germline loops: CDR1 SGHDN, CDR2 FVKESK.

This rearrangement joins TRBV29-1 to TRBJ1-4; 8 bases agree with TRBD1. Trimming cost V 7 bases and J 4 bases; bases outside gene matches: 2. Germline CDR1 is SQVTM and CDR2 is ANQGSEA. The CDR3 has 12 residues. CDR3 loop: CSAQGGNEKLFF. CDR3 bases: TGCAGCGCACAGGGGGGTAATGAAAAACTGTTTTTT.

This clone was counted a single time. The V gene is TRBV10-3, the J gene TRBJ2-7; 8 positions agree with TRBD1. CDR3 length: 13 amino acids. CDR1 and CDR2 from the germline V gene are ENHRY and SYGVKD. Germline trimming cut 5 bases from V and 6 bases from J; bases unmatched to any gene: 6. The CDR3 here is CAISRQGYGEQYF. The CDR3 nucleotides are TGTGCCATCAGTAGACAGGGGTACGGCGAGCAGTACTTC.

This chain links TRBV12-5 with TRBJ2-3; 8 bases align to TRBD2. Trimming removed 5 bases from V and 0 bases from J; junction bases left unmatched: 10. The CDR3 has 17 residues. Germline lookup yields CDR1 LGHNT and CDR2 FRNRAP. In DNA form, the CDR3 reads TGTGCTAGTGGTCTCTCTTCGGGGGGGATTAGCACAGATACGCAGTATTTT. It yields the protein CASGLSSGGISTDTQYF.

This chain connects TRBV27 to TRBJ1-2; unclear D gene. The ends were cut back, 0 bases at V and 1 base at J, with 6 bases in the middle. CDR3 length: 14 amino acids. Germline-derived CDR1 and CDR2 are MNHEY and SMNVEV (reference sequence). The CDR3 DNA sequence: TGTGCCAGCAGTTTATCGATCAATAACTATGGCTACACCTTC. Its protein product is CASSLSINNYGYTF.

The chain links TRBV29-1 to TRBJ2-1; D unclear. The germline V gene encodes CDR1 SQVTM and CDR2 ANQGSEA. The CDR3 totals 13 residues. The V gene lost 6 bases and the J gene lost 6 bases, with 15 bases spanning the gap. This chain's CDR3 is CSVLLLLGNEQFF. CDR3 nucleotide sequence: TGCAGCGTCCTCCTCCTGTTGGGCAATGAGCAGTTCTTC.